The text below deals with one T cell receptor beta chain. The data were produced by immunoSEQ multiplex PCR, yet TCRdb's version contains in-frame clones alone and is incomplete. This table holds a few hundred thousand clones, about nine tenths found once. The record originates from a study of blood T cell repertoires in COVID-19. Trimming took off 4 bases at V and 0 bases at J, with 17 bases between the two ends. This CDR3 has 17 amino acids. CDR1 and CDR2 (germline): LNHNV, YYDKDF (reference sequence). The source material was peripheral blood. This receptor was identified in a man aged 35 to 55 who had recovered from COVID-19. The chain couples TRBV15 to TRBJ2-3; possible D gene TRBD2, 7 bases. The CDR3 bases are TGTGCCACCAGCACCCCAAGAGGGGGGGGAAGCACAGATACGCAGTATTTT. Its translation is CATSTPRGGGSTDTQYF.